The rows below give T cell receptor beta chains drawn from one sample of a study of CD8+ T cells in alopecia areata. Measured with immunoSEQ multiplex PCR; TCRdb has only the in-frame clones, and not every one. Found here are over 120,000 clones, roughly 52% of them singletons; the top ten hold more than 15%. Sequenced material: CD8+ T cells sorted from blood, taken at week 4, from a patient treated with tofacitinib. These receptors originate from a human donor with alopecia areata. CDR3s include the opening cysteine and the closing phenylalanine or tryptophan. The order of the fields is CDR3 protein, J gene, V gene.

CDR3aa: CASSEEDRDTDTQYF
j_gene: TRBJ2-3
v_gene: TRBV4-1

CDR3aa: CSVEVVGQGAYEQYF
j_gene: TRBJ2-7
v_gene: TRBV29-1

CDR3aa: CASRSPRDRQETQYF
j_gene: TRBJ2-5
v_gene: TRBV2

CDR3aa: CASSLDREGETQYF
j_gene: TRBJ2-5
v_gene: TRBV7-9

CDR3aa: CAWNSGNEQYF
j_gene: TRBJ2-7
v_gene: TRBV30

CDR3aa: CASSDRTGAFQETQYF
j_gene: TRBJ2-5
v_gene: TRBV9

CDR3aa: CASSLGVGGSRGYTF
j_gene: TRBJ1-2
v_gene: TRBV4-1

CDR3aa: CASSPWDGGNQPQHF
j_gene: TRBJ1-5
v_gene: TRBV9

CDR3aa: CASSAGARLANTGELFF
j_gene: TRBJ2-2
v_gene: TRBV7-6

CDR3aa: CASSTGSFYDEQFF
j_gene: TRBJ2-1
v_gene: TRBV6-5

CDR3aa: CASRGFIGETQYF
j_gene: TRBJ2-5
v_gene: TRBV2

CDR3aa: CASSNRRGGNSYEQYF
j_gene: TRBJ2-7
v_gene: TRBV7-9

CDR3aa: CATSQGQSYEQYF
j_gene: TRBJ2-7
v_gene: TRBV15

CDR3aa: CASSPLPTNEQYF
j_gene: TRBJ2-7
v_gene: TRBV5-1

CDR3aa: CASSSGGELYGYTF
j_gene: TRBJ1-2
v_gene: TRBV9

CDR3aa: CAGEGELDGYTF
j_gene: TRBJ1-2
v_gene: TRBV6-4

CDR3aa: CSVVGDEQFF
j_gene: TRBJ2-1
v_gene: TRBV29-1

CDR3aa: CASSHGTGKNEKLFF
j_gene: TRBJ1-4
v_gene: TRBV5-6

CDR3aa: CATSLDRPNTEAFF
j_gene: TRBJ1-1
v_gene: TRBV15

CDR3aa: CAWSGLSGGHTDTQYF
j_gene: TRBJ2-3
v_gene: TRBV30

CDR3aa: CASSQDWGGGTEAFF
j_gene: TRBJ1-1
v_gene: TRBV4-3

CDR3aa: CASSLPGLAVETQYF
j_gene: TRBJ2-5
v_gene: TRBV6-1

CDR3aa: CSVLGQGNTIYF
j_gene: TRBJ1-3
v_gene: TRBV29-1

CDR3aa: CASSLGVSTYEQYF
j_gene: TRBJ2-7
v_gene: TRBV13

CDR3aa: CACQQGTNYGYTF
j_gene: TRBJ1-2
v_gene: TRBV30

CDR3aa: CASSEKLAGGRRDTQYF
j_gene: TRBJ2-3
v_gene: TRBV9

CDR3aa: CASARQGGNSPLHF
j_gene: TRBJ1-6
v_gene: TRBV2

CDR3aa: CASSPTGVNTEAFF
j_gene: TRBJ1-1
v_gene: TRBV6-5

CDR3aa: CAISEPGQLGQYF
j_gene: TRBJ2-7
v_gene: TRBV10-3

CDR3aa: CASSSTSGGWETQYF
j_gene: TRBJ2-5
v_gene: TRBV6-1

CDR3aa: CASSTQGLEGYTF
j_gene: TRBJ1-2
v_gene: TRBV7-9

CDR3aa: CATSRPSGGVQETQYF
j_gene: TRBJ2-5
v_gene: TRBV15

CDR3aa: CASSLGRNRNTEAFF
j_gene: TRBJ1-1
v_gene: TRBV13

CDR3aa: CASSDGGQGGYGYTF
j_gene: TRBJ1-2
v_gene: TRBV2

CDR3aa: CASSLGTGFGELFF
j_gene: TRBJ2-2
v_gene: TRBV5-6

CDR3aa: CATDGTGRYSPGELFF
j_gene: TRBJ2-2
v_gene: TRBV2

CDR3aa: CAWSGTVSNQPQHF
j_gene: TRBJ1-5
v_gene: TRBV30

CDR3aa: CASRLADIQYF
j_gene: TRBJ2-4
v_gene: TRBV11-2

CDR3aa: CAWSAGGLGEQYF
j_gene: TRBJ2-7
v_gene: TRBV30

CDR3aa: CASSVGTGSIGTEAFF
j_gene: TRBJ1-1
v_gene: TRBV9

CDR3aa: CASSSETDLYEQYF
j_gene: TRBJ2-7
v_gene: TRBV6-5

CDR3aa: CASNLEGTAYEQYF
j_gene: TRBJ2-7
v_gene: TRBV11-2

CDR3aa: CSAWGSGEKLFF
j_gene: TRBJ1-4
v_gene: TRBV29-1

CDR3aa: CATTERRGNYGYTF
j_gene: TRBJ1-2
v_gene: TRBV15

CDR3aa: CAWSLGYNDEQYF
j_gene: TRBJ2-7
v_gene: TRBV30

CDR3aa: CASTTGQNEQYF
j_gene: TRBJ2-7
v_gene: TRBV7-9

CDR3aa: CAWSLGQGLHF
j_gene: TRBJ1-5
v_gene: TRBV30

CDR3aa: CASSPDGGGQPQHF
j_gene: TRBJ1-5
v_gene: TRBV27

CDR3aa: CAWRWGARDTQYF
j_gene: TRBJ2-3
v_gene: TRBV30

CDR3aa: CASSPRGNEQYF
j_gene: TRBJ2-7
v_gene: TRBV27

CDR3aa: CASSLRGPNQPQHF
j_gene: TRBJ1-5
v_gene: TRBV27

CDR3aa: CATEGLAGAYEQYF
j_gene: TRBJ2-7
v_gene: TRBV10-3

CDR3aa: CASSFSPYEQYF
j_gene: TRBJ2-7
v_gene: TRBV5-8

CDR3aa: CASSFVGVSYEQYF
j_gene: TRBJ2-7
v_gene: TRBV11-1

CDR3aa: CASSLGRGEYNEQFF
j_gene: TRBJ2-1
v_gene: TRBV13

CDR3aa: CAWSVLRGPDTQYF
j_gene: TRBJ2-3
v_gene: TRBV30

CDR3aa: CASSSGTGRSPLHF
j_gene: TRBJ1-6
v_gene: TRBV13

CDR3aa: CASSPGPDLNYGYTF
j_gene: TRBJ1-2
v_gene: TRBV13